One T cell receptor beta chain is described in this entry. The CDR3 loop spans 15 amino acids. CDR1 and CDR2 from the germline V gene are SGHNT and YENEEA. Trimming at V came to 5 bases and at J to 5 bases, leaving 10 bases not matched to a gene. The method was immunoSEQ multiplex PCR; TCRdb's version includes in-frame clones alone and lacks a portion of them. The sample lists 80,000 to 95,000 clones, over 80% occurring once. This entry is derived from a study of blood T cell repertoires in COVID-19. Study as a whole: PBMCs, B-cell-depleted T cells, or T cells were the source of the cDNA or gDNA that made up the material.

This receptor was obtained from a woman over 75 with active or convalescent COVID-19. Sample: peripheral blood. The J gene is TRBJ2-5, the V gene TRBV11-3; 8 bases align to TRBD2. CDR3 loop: CASSQPRGAWETQYF. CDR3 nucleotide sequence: TGTGCCAGCAGCCAGCCGCGGGGGGCGTGGGAGACCCAGTACTTC.